This T cell receptor (beta chain) was sequenced for a study of blood T cell repertoires in COVID-19. V trimming: 3 bases; J trimming: 7 bases; junction bases outside the gene matches: 8. CDR1 MDHEN and CDR2 SYDVKM come from the germline V gene. There are 14 residues in the CDR3. Here immunoSEQ multiplex PCR was the method, and the copy in TCRdb shows in-frame clones only, minus some. The table lists hundreds of thousands of clones, 83% of them singletons. This clone was seen only once. The specimen was PBMCs or T cells enriched from blood (not recorded which). This chain joins TRBV28 and TRBJ2-7; the match to TRBD1 covers 8 bases. The TCR was taken from a woman aged 40 to 49 who had been exposed to COVID-19. CDR3 DNA: TGTGCCAGCAGTTTTGGTGACAGGGGACGGGAGCAGTACTTC. This translates into CASSFGDRGREQYF.